The rows below give T cell receptor beta chains drawn from one sample of a study of cytomegalovirus exposure and HLA in healthy donors. Generated by immunoSEQ multiplex PCR, the TCRdb table keeps only in-frame clones and is missing some. The table includes over 200,000 clones, around 87% detected once. Sequencing was done on a sample of PBMCs. The receptors here all came from a woman between 18 and 30 years old in good health and CMV-seronegative. The CDR3 runs from the conserved cysteine through the conserved F or W. Each record gives: J gene, CDR3 length, D gene, V gene, clone size, CDR3 DNA, CDR3 protein. D genes are given only for firm matches. Some rows mark clone size as missing; the rest say once, few, many or name a class of expanded clone.

>TRBJ2-1|18|-|TRBV7-9|-
TGTGCCAGCAGCTCGCACCCCATCTTGACAGACTCCTACAATGAGCAGTTCTTC
CASSSHPILTDSYNEQFF
>TRBJ2-3|16|TRBD2|TRBV5-1|-
TGCGCCAGCAGCCAGACTAGCGGGGCTAGCACAGATACGCAGTATTTT
CASSQTSGASTDTQYF
>TRBJ2-1|16|TRBD2|TRBV9|few
TGTGCCAGCAGCGTGGTTTGGGGGGGCTCCTACAATGAGCAGTTCTTC
CASSVVWGGSYNEQFF
>TRBJ1-1|14|-|TRBV6-5|-
TGTGCCAGCAGTCTTGCAGAACCCGACACTGAAGCTTTCTTT
CASSLAEPDTEAFF
>TRBJ2-5|12|-|TRBV12-5|-
TGTGCTAGTCAGGGGTCCGGAGAGACCCAGTACTTC
CASQGSGETQYF
>TRBJ1-2|16|-|TRBV4-3|-
TGCGCCAGCAGCCAAGATCTCACGACACAAAACTATGGCTACACCTTC
CASSQDLTTQNYGYTF
>TRBJ1-5|15|TRBD1|TRBV6-5|-
TGTGCCAGCAGTTTGACAGGGGAAGTTGGTCAGCCCCAGCATTTT
CASSLTGEVGQPQHF
>TRBJ2-3|13|TRBD1|TRBV13|-
TGTGCCAGCAGTGGACAGGGCACAGATACGCAGTATTTT
CASSGQGTDTQYF
>TRBJ2-7|14|TRBD1|TRBV5-6|-
TGTGCCAGCAGCCGGGGACAGGGAGGGTACGAGCAGTACTTC
CASSRGQGGYEQYF
>TRBJ2-7|16|TRBD2|TRBV4-2|once
TGTGCCAGCAGCCAAGATGCACTAGCGGGGGTCTACGAGCAGTACTTC
CASSQDALAGVYEQYF
>TRBJ2-1|16|TRBD2|TRBV4-1|-
TGCGCCAGCAGCCAAGGTGTCCGCGGGGGGCACAATGAGCAGTTCTTC
CASSQGVRGGHNEQFF
>TRBJ1-4|17|-|TRBV4-3|-
TGCGCCAGCAGCCAAGATGGAGAGAGGCTAACTAATGAAAAACTGTTTTTT
CASSQDGERLTNEKLFF
>TRBJ2-3|16|-|TRBV6-4|-
TGTGCCAGCAGTGAATTAGTCTCGACTAGCACAGATACGCAGTATTTT
CASSELVSTSTDTQYF
>TRBJ2-4|14|-|TRBV9|-
TGTGCCAGCAGCGTAGCAAGCGGTCGGGACATTCAGTACTTC
CASSVASGRDIQYF
>TRBJ1-3|17|TRBD1|TRBV4-1|-
TGCGCCAGCAGCCCGCCACCGGGACAGTTCTCTGGAAACACCATATATTTT
CASSPPPGQFSGNTIYF
>TRBJ1-2|13|-|TRBV28|-
TGTGCCAGCACCCCAGGAGAGGGTGCAGGCTACACCTTC
CASTPGEGAGYTF
>TRBJ2-3|14|TRBD2|TRBV19|-
TGTGCCAGTATGTTGTCCAGCGGGGGGGATACGCAGTATTTT
CASMLSSGGDTQYF
>TRBJ1-2|13|-|TRBV7-9|-
TGTGCCAGCAGCTTTACAGGGTCCTATGGCTACACCTTC
CASSFTGSYGYTF
>TRBJ1-5|13|-|TRBV28|once
TGTGCCAGCAGCCCATCAGATGTTCAGCCCCAGCATTTT
CASSPSDVQPQHF
>TRBJ2-5|14|TRBD1|TRBV2|-
TGTGCCAGCACGTTGGAGAGACAGGGGGAGACCCAGTACTTC
CASTLERQGETQYF
>TRBJ1-6|13|-|TRBV4-1|-
TGCGCCAGCAGCCACCTCGATAATTCACCCCTCCACTTT
CASSHLDNSPLHF
>TRBJ1-1|14|-|TRBV9|-
TGTGCCAGCAGCGTAGGAGGGATGAACACTGAAGCTTTCTTT
CASSVGGMNTEAFF
>TRBJ2-3|14|-|TRBV5-1|-
TGCGCCAGCAGCTTGGAGTCGGGTGCAGATACGCAGTATTTT
CASSLESGADTQYF
>TRBJ2-1|15|TRBD2|TRBV9|-
TGTGCCAGCAGCGTAGTAGCGGGGGGTTACAATGAGCAGTTCTTC
CASSVVAGGYNEQFF
>TRBJ1-6|15|-|TRBV28|-
TGTGCCAGCAGTTCGCGGGCCCCGGGAGATTCACCCCTCCACTTT
CASSSRAPGDSPLHF
>TRBJ2-1|12|-|TRBV7-2|-
TGTGCCAGCAGCTTACGCGGCGATGAGCAGTTCTTC
CASSLRGDEQFF
>TRBJ1-2|10|-|TRBV19|-
TGTGCCAGTAGCTATTATGGCTACACCTTC
CASSYYGYTF
>TRBJ2-5|16|-|TRBV11-2|-
TGTGCCAGCAGCTTAGTCCCAGGGATGAGTGAAGAGACCCAGTACTTC
CASSLVPGMSEETQYF
>TRBJ2-5|15|TRBD2|TRBV6-5|-
TGTGCCAGCAGAGTAGCGGGGGGGTTAAAAGAGACCCAGTACTTC
CASRVAGGLKETQYF
>TRBJ2-7|15|TRBD1|TRBV2|few
TGTGCCAGCAGTGGCCGGGACAGAGCCTCCTACGAGCAGTACTTC
CASSGRDRASYEQYF
>TRBJ2-3|15|TRBD2|TRBV7-3|-
TGTGCCAGCAGCTTTAGCGGGGGGAGCACAGATACGCAGTATTTT
CASSFSGGSTDTQYF
>TRBJ1-5|16|-|TRBV2|-
TGTGCCAGCAGTGAGCAAGGGAGTTATAGCAATCAGCCCCAGCATTTT
CASSEQGSYSNQPQHF
>TRBJ1-5|16|TRBD1|TRBV4-1|-
TGCGCCAGCAGCCAAGGTCGGACAGGGATCAATCAGCCCCAGCATTTT
CASSQGRTGINQPQHF
>TRBJ1-2|14|-|TRBV5-3|-
TGTGCCAGAAGCGGTACAGGACCCTCTTATGGCTACACCTTC
CARSGTGPSYGYTF
>TRBJ2-1|14|-|TRBV5-5|-
TGTGCCAGCAGCGAGGGAATGGCAAACAATGAGCAGTTCTTC
CASSEGMANNEQFF
>TRBJ1-1|17|-|TRBV11-2|-
TGTGCCAGCAGCTTATTGCGGGGGCCGCCCCGGGAAGCTGAAGCTTTCTTT
CASSLLRGPPREAEAFF
>TRBJ1-2|15|-|TRBV9|-
TGTGCCAGCACCCGATGGGGAGCGCCATTCTATGGCTACACCTTC
CASTRWGAPFYGYTF
>TRBJ1-2|14|TRBD1|TRBV28|-
TGTGCCAGCAGTGCCGGGACAGCTAACTATGGCTACACCTTC
CASSAGTANYGYTF
>TRBJ1-5|15|TRBD1|TRBV4-1|-
TGCGCCAGCAGGCAAGGACAGGGAAGCAATCAGCCCCAGCATTTT
CASRQGQGSNQPQHF
>TRBJ2-1|15|TRBD2|TRBV5-4|-
TGTGCCAGCAGCCCGGGACTAGACACCTACAATGAGCAGTTCTTC
CASSPGLDTYNEQFF
>TRBJ1-1|16|TRBD1|TRBV9|-
TGTGCCAGCAGCGTAGTGGGGACAGCATGGAACACTGAAGCTTTCTTT
CASSVVGTAWNTEAFF
>TRBJ1-1|15|TRBD1|TRBV4-2|-
TGTGCCAGCAGCCAAGGCGGACAGGGGAGGGGTGAAGCTTTCTTT
CASSQGGQGRGEAFF
>TRBJ1-5|18|TRBD1|TRBV28|-
TGTGCCAGCAGCCTAGAAACCGACAGGGTCTATAGCAATCAGCCCCAGCATTTT
CASSLETDRVYSNQPQHF
>TRBJ2-2|15|TRBD2|TRBV28|-
TGTGCCAGCAACCCCCCGGGACTAGCTGCCGGGGAGCTGTTTTTT
CASNPPGLAAGELFF
>TRBJ1-2|15|-|TRBV11-2|-
TGTGCCAGCAGCTTAGATCCAGAGGGATCGGATGGCTACACCTTC
CASSLDPEGSDGYTF
>TRBJ2-1|15|TRBD1|TRBV27|-
TGTGCCAGCACCCTAGGACAGGGCCCCGACAATGAGCAGTTCTTC
CASTLGQGPDNEQFF
>TRBJ1-1|14|TRBD1|TRBV28|-
TGTGCCAGCAGTTATATCGACAGGGTCCACGAAGCTTTCTTT
CASSYIDRVHEAFF
>TRBJ2-3|14|-|TRBV9|-
TGTGCCAGCAGCTCCAGACAGGCCGCAGATACGCAGTATTTT
CASSSRQAADTQYF
>TRBJ2-1|15|-|TRBV5-4|-
TGTGCCAGCAGCTTGGCGACAGGTAACTACAATGAGCAGTTCTTC
CASSLATGNYNEQFF
>TRBJ1-1|15|-|TRBV27|-
TGTGCCAGCAGTTCGATCCAGGGGTCGGACACTGAAGCTTTCTTT
CASSSIQGSDTEAFF
>TRBJ2-7|14|TRBD2|TRBV6-5|-
TGTGCCAGCAGTTACGGCGGGGGGGCCTACGAGCAGTACTTC
CASSYGGGAYEQYF